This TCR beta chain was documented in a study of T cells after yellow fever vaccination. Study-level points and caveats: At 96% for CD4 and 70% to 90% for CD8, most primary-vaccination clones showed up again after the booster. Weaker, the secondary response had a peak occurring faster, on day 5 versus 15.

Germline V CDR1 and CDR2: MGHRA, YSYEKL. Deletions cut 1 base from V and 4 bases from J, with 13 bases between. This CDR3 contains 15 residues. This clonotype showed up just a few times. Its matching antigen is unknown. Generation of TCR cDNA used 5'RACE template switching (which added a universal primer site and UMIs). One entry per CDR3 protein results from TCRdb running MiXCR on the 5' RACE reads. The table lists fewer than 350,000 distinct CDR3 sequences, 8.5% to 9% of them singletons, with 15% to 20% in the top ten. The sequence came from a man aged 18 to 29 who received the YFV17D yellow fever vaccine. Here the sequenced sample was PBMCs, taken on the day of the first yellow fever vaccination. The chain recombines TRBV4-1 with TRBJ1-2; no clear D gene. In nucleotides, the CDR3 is TGCGCCAGCAGCCAAGTAGGAAGCAATCGCTATGGCTACACCTTC. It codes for CASSQVGSNRYGYTF.